This TCR beta chain was sequenced during a study of T-cell reconstitution after alpha-beta-depleted transplantation in children. Construction of the TCRbeta library involved unique molecular identifiers. TCRdb recomputed calls from the PCR reads with MiXCR, one row per CDR3 protein. The repertoire holds 490,000 or so distinct CDR3 sequences, with around 12% as singletons. This clonotype was recorded many times. The CDR3 covers 15 residues. The germline V and J ends were trimmed by 2 bases and 2 bases, with 12 bases remaining between them. The V and J genes are TRBV12-3 or TRBV12-4 and TRBJ2-5, with D maybe TRBD2 (6 bases). The sequence was obtained from a human donor who donated a stem cell graft to a child with combined immunodeficiency. The source was PBMCs from the stem cell graft donor, collected from the stem cell graft. The CDR3 loop is CASSLSRGRQETQYF. The CDR3 DNA is TGTGCCAGCAGTTTAAGTAGAGGGAGGCAAGAGACCCAGTACTTC.